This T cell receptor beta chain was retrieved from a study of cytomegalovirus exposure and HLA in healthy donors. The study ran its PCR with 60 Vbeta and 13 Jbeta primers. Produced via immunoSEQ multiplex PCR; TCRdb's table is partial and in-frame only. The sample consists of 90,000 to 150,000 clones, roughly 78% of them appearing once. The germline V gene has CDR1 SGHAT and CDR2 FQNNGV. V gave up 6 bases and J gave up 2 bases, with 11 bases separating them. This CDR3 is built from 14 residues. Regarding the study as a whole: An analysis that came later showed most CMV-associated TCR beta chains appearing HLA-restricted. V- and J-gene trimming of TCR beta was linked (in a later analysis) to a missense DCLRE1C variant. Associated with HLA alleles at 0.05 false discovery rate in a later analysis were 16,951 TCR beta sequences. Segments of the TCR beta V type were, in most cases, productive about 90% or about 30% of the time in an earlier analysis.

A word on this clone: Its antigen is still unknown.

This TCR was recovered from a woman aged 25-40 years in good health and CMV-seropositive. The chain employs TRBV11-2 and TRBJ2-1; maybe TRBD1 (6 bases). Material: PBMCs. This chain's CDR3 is CASRKAGAYNEQFF. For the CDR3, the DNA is TGTGCCAGCAGAAAGGCAGGGGCCTACAATGAGCAGTTCTTC.